The clone carrying this T cell receptor beta chain turned up a few times. One entry per CDR3 protein, called by TCRdb with MiXCR from the RT-PCR reads. The sample lists 500,000 to 600,000 distinct CDR3 sequences, about an eighth occurring once. The CDR3 sequence is 16 residues long. In germline, CDR1 is MNHNS, CDR2 SASEGT. Trimming removed 6 bases at V and 0 bases at J, with 18 bases between. The sample comes from a study of response to subunit inactivated influenza vaccine. V gene TRBV6-1 combines with J gene TRBJ2-7; D might be TRBD1 or TRBD2, each matching 5 bases. The source material was PBMCs from blood, sampled on the day of vaccination. This TCR was sampled from a man aged 45-60 years who received an inactivated influenza vaccine. This CDR3 reads CASSHELGDRSYEQYF. The CDR3 DNA is TGTGCCAGCAGCCACGAGTTGGGGGATCGCTCCTACGAGCAGTACTTC.